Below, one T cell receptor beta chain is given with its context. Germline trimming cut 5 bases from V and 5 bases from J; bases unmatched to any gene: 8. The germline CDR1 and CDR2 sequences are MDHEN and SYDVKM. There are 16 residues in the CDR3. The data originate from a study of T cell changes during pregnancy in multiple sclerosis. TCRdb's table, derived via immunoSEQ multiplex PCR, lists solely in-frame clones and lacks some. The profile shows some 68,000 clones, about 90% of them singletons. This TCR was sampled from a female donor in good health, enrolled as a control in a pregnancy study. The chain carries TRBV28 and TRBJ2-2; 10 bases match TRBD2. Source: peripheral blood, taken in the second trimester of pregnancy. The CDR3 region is CASSGWTSGSTGELFF. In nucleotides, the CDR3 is TGTGCCAGCAGTGGATGGACTAGCGGATCTACCGGGGAGCTGTTTTTT.